This is a list of T cell receptor beta chains from one sample in a study of blood T cell repertoires in COVID-19. Using immunoSEQ multiplex PCR, the repertoire was profiled, and TCRdb retains in-frame clones only, with some absent. The sample carries about 360,000 clones, over 75% recorded once. The sample comprised PBMCs or T cells enriched from blood (not recorded which). The receptors here all came from a young man who had recovered from COVID-19. Each CDR3 is given with its conserved first and last residue. The D gene is left open where the match is weak. Some rows have no size entry. The others give once, few or many, or a class for an expanded clone.

V gene	clone size	J gene	D gene	CDR3 DNA	CDR3 protein
TRBV11-2	.	TRBJ2-7	TRBD1	TGTGCCAGCAGCTTAGTCTTTGGACAGGGGTGGGGCGAGCAGTACTTC	CASSLVFGQGWGEQYF
TRBV5-1	.	TRBJ2-7	TRBD1	TGCGCCAGCAGCTTGGTTCCGGGACAGCCCTACGAGCAGTACTTC	CASSLVPGQPYEQYF
TRBV27	few	TRBJ1-5	TRBD1	TGTGCCAGCACCCCGGGACAGGGTAGGCAGCCCCAGCATTTT	CASTPGQGRQPQHF
TRBV30	.	TRBJ1-2	.	TGTGCCTGGAATTGGCATAACTATGGCTACACCTTC	CAWNWHNYGYTF
TRBV25-1	once	TRBJ2-3	.	TGTGCCAGCAGTGGGGCAGTTCACACAGATACGCAGTATTTT	CASSGAVHTDTQYF
TRBV20-1	.	TRBJ1-3	.	TGCAGTGCCCCGAGGGGGAACACCATATATTTT	CSAPRGNTIYF
TRBV4-1	once	TRBJ2-2	TRBD1	TGCGCCAGCAGCCCTGGAGTGGCAGGGGGGAACACCGGGGAGCTGTTTTTT	CASSPGVAGGNTGELFF
TRBV10-3	.	TRBJ2-1	TRBD2	TGTGCCATCAGTATCACTAGCGCCCCCTACAATGAGCAGTTCTTC	CAISITSAPYNEQFF
TRBV9	.	TRBJ1-3	.	TGTGCCTCAGGGGGAAACACCATATATTTT	CASGGNTIYF
TRBV2	.	TRBJ2-6	.	TGTGCCAGCACGCGGGCGAGAGGGGCCAACGTCCTGACTTTC	CASTRARGANVLTF
TRBV21-1	.	TRBJ2-4	.	TGTGCCAGCGACACTGCCACGCCAAACATTCAGTACTTC	CASDTATPNIQYF
TRBV30	few	TRBJ1-2	.	TGTGCCTGGAGTGTACGCGACTATGGCTACACCTTC	CAWSVRDYGYTF
TRBV28	.	TRBJ1-2	.	TGTGCCAGCAGCCGCGGAGGGAACTATGGCTACACCTTC	CASSRGGNYGYTF
TRBV27	.	TRBJ1-6	TRBD1	TGTGCCAGCAGTGGACAGGGGCTGCTTCGCCCACCCCTCCACTTT	CASSGQGLLRPPLHF
TRBV30	.	TRBJ2-1	.	TGTGCCTGGAGTGAGGCAGTTCGAGGTGAGCAGTTCTTC	CAWSEAVRGEQFF
TRBV6-2/TRBV6-3	.	TRBJ2-6	TRBD1	TGTGCCAGCAGTTTTAATACGAGACAGGGTTTTTCTGGGGCCAACGTCCTGACTTTC	CASSFNTRQGFSGANVLTF
TRBV6-2/TRBV6-3	.	TRBJ1-5	.	TGTGCCAGCAGTTACCCCCGACAGGGCAATCAGCCCCAGCATTTT	CASSYPRQGNQPQHF
TRBV4-3	many	TRBJ2-4	TRBD1	TGCGCCAGCAGCCAAGAGGGGACAGGGATAAAAAACATTCAGTACTTC	CASSQEGTGIKNIQYF
TRBV6-5	.	TRBJ1-2	.	TGTGCCAGCAGTTCGACAGCTGGCTATGGCTACACCTTC	CASSSTAGYGYTF
TRBV7-6	.	TRBJ1-1	.	TGTGCCAGCAGCTTACCGGGAGGAATGAACACTGAAGCTTTCTTT	CASSLPGGMNTEAFF
TRBV9	few	TRBJ2-7	.	TGTGCCAGCAGCATCTCGGACAACTACGAGCAGTACTTC	CASSISDNYEQYF
TRBV7-2	.	TRBJ1-1	TRBD1	TGTGCCAGCAGCCCTTCGACAGGGGGCAGCTTGTTTGCTTTCTTT	CASSPSTGGSLFAFF
TRBV3-1/TRBV3-2	few	TRBJ2-3	.	TGTGCCAGCAGCCAAGATATTCTAGTTGCTCCAGATACGCAGTATTTT	CASSQDILVAPDTQYF
TRBV7-7	once	TRBJ1-4	TRBD1	TGTGCTAGCAGCCCGGGACAGGGCCTGGAAAAACTGTTTTTT	CASSPGQGLEKLFF
TRBV12-3/TRBV12-4	.	TRBJ1-2	.	TGTGCCAGCATCAAGACAGACTCCTATGGCTACACCTTC	CASIKTDSYGYTF
TRBV19	.	TRBJ1-4	.	TGTGCCAGTATGGGGGGAAAAAAACTGTTTTTT	CASMGGKKLFF
TRBV5-1	.	TRBJ1-1	TRBD1	TGCGCCAGCAGCCCGCTGGGACAGGGAGGCACTGAAGCTTTCTTT	CASSPLGQGGTEAFF
TRBV29-1	.	TRBJ2-1	.	TGCAGCGTTGCGGCTAGCCGTTTCTACAATGAGCAGTTCTTC	CSVAASRFYNEQFF
TRBV29-1	few	TRBJ2-7	.	TGCAGCGTTGAGGTGGACAGTCCCTACGAGCAGTACTTC	CSVEVDSPYEQYF
TRBV7-3	.	TRBJ2-1	.	TGTGCCAGCAGCCCCAGCAGAGGGTTTGAGCAGTTCTTC	CASSPSRGFEQFF
TRBV29-1	.	TRBJ1-5	TRBD1	TGCAGCGTAGGAACAGGGGAGCAGCCCCAGCATTTT	CSVGTGEQPQHF
TRBV4-1	once	TRBJ2-7	.	TGCGCCAGCAGCCAAGAAGTTCCACCAGGGACCTACGAGCAGTACTTC	CASSQEVPPGTYEQYF
TRBV5-4	.	TRBJ1-1	.	TGTGCCAGCAGCTCGATGACAGGATTGAACACTGAAGCTTTCTTT	CASSSMTGLNTEAFF
TRBV3-1/TRBV3-2	many	TRBJ2-7	.	TGTGCCAGCAGCCAAGATATGGGGCCTCGTGGAGAGCAGTACTTC	CASSQDMGPRGEQYF
TRBV4-1	.	TRBJ1-1	TRBD1	TGCGCCAGCAGCCAGGGACAGGGACCGGGGACTGAAGCTTTCTTT	CASSQGQGPGTEAFF
TRBV3-1/TRBV3-2	few	TRBJ1-3	.	TGTGCCAGCAGCCAAGGGCAGGGTGGAAACACCATATATTTT	CASSQGQGGNTIYF
TRBV9	.	TRBJ1-2	TRBD1	TGTGCCAGCAGCGCCCGACAGGGTTGGGACCGGAATGGCTACACCTTC	CASSARQGWDRNGYTF
TRBV3-1/TRBV3-2	.	TRBJ1-2	.	TGTGCCAGCAGCCAAGACAGTTACGTCAGTGGCTACACCTTC	CASSQDSYVSGYTF
TRBV6-5	.	TRBJ2-3	.	TGTGCCAGCAGTTACCTTAGAACAGATACGCAGTATTTT	CASSYLRTDTQYF
TRBV21-1	.	TRBJ1-1	.	TGTGCCAGCAGCAAAGCTGACAGGGGGCGAGGATTGAACACTGAAGCTTTCTTT	CASSKADRGRGLNTEAFF
TRBV3-1/TRBV3-2	.	TRBJ1-1	.	TGTGCCAGCAGCCAAGGGGGAGACAATTCTAGGTTTTTCTTT	CASSQGGDNSRFFF
TRBV19	.	TRBJ1-2	.	TGTGCCAGCCTCCCCGACCCACAGGGTGGTGGCTACACCTTC	CASLPDPQGGGYTF
TRBV2	.	TRBJ2-3	.	TGTGCCAGCAGTGTTTCCATGAGGACAGATACGCAGTATTTT	CASSVSMRTDTQYF
TRBV5-1	.	TRBJ2-3	TRBD2	TGCGCCAGCAGCTTTACAGCGGGGGGGCCGCAGTATTTT	CASSFTAGGPQYF
TRBV9	.	TRBJ1-5	.	TGTGCCAGCAGCGTCTCCAGCAATCAGCCCCAGCATTTT	CASSVSSNQPQHF
TRBV7-7	few	TRBJ2-2	.	TGTGCTAGCAGCTTGGGGCTCTCGGCAGTGAACACCGGGGAGCTGTTTTTT	CASSLGLSAVNTGELFF
TRBV6-5	.	TRBJ2-7	.	TGTGCCAGCAGTTCCTCGGGCAACTTCTACGAGCAGTACTTC	CASSSSGNFYEQYF
TRBV7-2	few	TRBJ1-6	.	TGTGCCAGCAGCTTAGCCGGGGGACGTCGGACCCTCCACTTT	CASSLAGGRRTLHF
TRBV12-3/TRBV12-4	.	TRBJ1-1	.	TGTGCCAGCAGTTTTGCAGGGGACACTGAAGCTTTCTTT	CASSFAGDTEAFF
TRBV19	.	TRBJ2-7	.	TGTGCCAGTAGTACGTTGGGTGCGGACGAGCAGTACTTC	CASSTLGADEQYF
TRBV30	.	TRBJ1-1	TRBD1	TGTGCCTGGAGCACTTTGGGACAGGGGGCTGAAGCTTTCTTT	CAWSTLGQGAEAFF
TRBV7-9	.	TRBJ2-3	TRBD2	TGTGCCAGCAGCTTAGGAGCGGGGTCTCCGGGTACGCAGTATTTT	CASSLGAGSPGTQYF